This T cell receptor (beta chain) was found in a study of shared T cell receptors in the human thymus. V dropped 3 bases and J dropped 4 bases, with 6 bases sitting between them. The CDR3 is made up of 11 amino acids. CDR1 is DFQATT, CDR2 SNEGSKA, per germline (reference sequence). About this clone itself: Other nucleotide sequences in the sample specify the same CDR3.

Assay used: immunoSEQ multiplex PCR; TCRdb lists only in-frame clones, some missing. The sample contains about 660,000 clones, 85% to 90% of which appear only once. These data also featured in a second study, about human thymus T cells.

The sample comprised thymocytes. This TCR came from a boy in the first two years of life with a congenital heart defect. This sequence joins TRBV20-1 and TRBJ1-2; D ambiguous. This CDR3 is CSASSLYGYTF. The DNA for the CDR3 is TGCAGTGCTAGCAGTCTCTATGGCTACACCTTC.